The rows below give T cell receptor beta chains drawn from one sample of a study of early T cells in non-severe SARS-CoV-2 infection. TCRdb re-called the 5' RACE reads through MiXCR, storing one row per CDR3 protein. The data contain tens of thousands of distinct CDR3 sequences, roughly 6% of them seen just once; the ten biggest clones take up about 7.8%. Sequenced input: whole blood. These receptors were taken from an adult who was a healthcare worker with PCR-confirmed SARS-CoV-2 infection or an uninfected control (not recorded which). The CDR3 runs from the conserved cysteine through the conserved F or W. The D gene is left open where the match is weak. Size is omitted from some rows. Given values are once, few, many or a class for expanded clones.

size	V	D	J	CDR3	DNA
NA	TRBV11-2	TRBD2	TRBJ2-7	CASSLALGLAGVEQYF	TGTGCCAGCAGCTTAGCCTTGGGACTAGCGGGAGTCGAGCAGTACTTC
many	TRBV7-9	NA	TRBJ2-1	CASSLGGSYNEQFF	TGTGCCAGCAGCTTGGGGGGCTCCTACAATGAGCAGTTCTTC
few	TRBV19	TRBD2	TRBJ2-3	CASSPSGTSTDTQYF	TGTGCCAGTAGCCCTAGCGGCACTAGCACAGATACGCAGTATTTT
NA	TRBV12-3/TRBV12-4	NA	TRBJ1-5	CASSDDGDLSPQHF	TGTGCCAGCAGTGATGACGGAGACTTATCACCCCAGCATTTT
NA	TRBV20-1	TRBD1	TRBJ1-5	CSASPGGLNNQPQHF	TGCAGTGCCTCCCCAGGGGGCCTTAACAATCAGCCCCAGCATTTT
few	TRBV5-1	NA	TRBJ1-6	CASSLEDQSPLHF	TGCGCCAGCAGCTTAGAAGACCAGTCACCCCTCCACTTT
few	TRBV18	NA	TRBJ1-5	CASSPSNQPQHF	TGTGCCAGCTCACCCTCGAATCAGCCCCAGCATTTT
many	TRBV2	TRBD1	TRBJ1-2	CASSTGTENYGYTF	TGTGCCAGCAGCACCGGGACAGAGAACTATGGCTACACCTTC
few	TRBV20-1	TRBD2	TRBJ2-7	CSARGESGRASYEQYF	TGCAGTGCTAGAGGGGAAAGCGGGAGGGCCAGCTACGAGCAGTACTTC
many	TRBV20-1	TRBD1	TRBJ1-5	CSASQPRTGDQPQHF	TGCAGTGCTAGTCAACCCCGGACAGGGGATCAGCCCCAGCATTTT
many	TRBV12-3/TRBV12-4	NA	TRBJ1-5	CASSRGRDGNQPQHF	TGTGCCAGCAGCCGCGGCCGGGACGGCAATCAGCCCCAGCATTTT
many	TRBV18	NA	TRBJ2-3	CASSPMGIQQYF	TGTGCCAGCTCACCAATGGGTATACAGCAGTATTTT
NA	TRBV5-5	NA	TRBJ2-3	CASSLGGLGARNTQYF	TGTGCCAGCAGCTTGGGGGGACTCGGGGCGAGGAATACGCAGTATTTT
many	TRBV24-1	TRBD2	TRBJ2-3	CATSDSGSGRPDTQYF	TGTGCCACCAGTGATTCCGGTAGCGGGAGGCCAGATACGCAGTATTTT
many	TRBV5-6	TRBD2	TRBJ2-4	CASSPRLAPGDIQYF	TGTGCCAGCAGCCCGAGACTAGCCCCTGGAGACATTCAGTACTTC